Below are 23 T cell receptor beta chains sequenced from a single sample in a study of control samples from healthy donors and cancer patients. Sequencing was performed with immunoSEQ multiplex PCR; in TCRdb, only in-frame clones are kept and a portion is missing. The sample yields about 51,000 clones, about four fifths seen once. Sample: blood. The source is a man aged 70 or older in good health.

The J gene is TRBJ2-5, the V gene TRBV2, with D tentatively TRBD1 or TRBD2 (6 bases each). The CDR3 runs 15 residues. Germline CDR1 reads SNHLY; CDR2 reads FYNNEI. V gave up 8 bases and J gave up 0 bases, with 16 bases separating them. This CDR3 is CASGTGATYQETQYF. The CDR3 DNA follows: TGTGCCAGCGGGACGGGGGCTACGTACCAAGAGACCCAGTACTTC.

V usage is TRBV2 and J usage is TRBJ2-3; D is unresolved. Germline V gene lookup returns CDR1 SNHLY and CDR2 FYNNEI. V lost 1 base to trimming and J lost 3 bases, with 11 bases between them. The CDR3 extends over 15 amino acids. In DNA form, the CDR3 reads TGTGCCAGCAGTGAAGTACAGCCACTTACAGATACGCAGTATTTT. This translates into CASSEVQPLTDTQYF.

This rearrangement joins TRBV11-3 to TRBJ2-7; the D is unclear. Germline V gene sequence: CDR1 SGHNT, CDR2 YENEEA. V was pared by 3 bases and J by 6 bases, with 6 bases between. CDR3 length equals 11 residues. CDR3 bases: TGTGCCAGCAGCTTTAACGGCGAGCAGTACTTC. The encoded protein is CASSFNGEQYF.

J is TRBJ1-4 and V is TRBV11-3; D is undetermined. The CDR3 runs 12 residues. V dropped 4 bases and J dropped 4 bases, with 4 bases sitting between them. Germline CDR1 and CDR2: SGHNT and YENEEA. Written as DNA, the CDR3 is TGTGCCAGCAGCTCCTTTAATGAAAAACTGTTTTTT. Translating gives CASSSFNEKLFF.

This clone was seen only once. V is TRBV24-1 and J is TRBJ2-5; D may be TRBD2 (6 bases). CDR3 size: 16 residues. V was clipped by 3 bases and J by 2 bases, with 15 bases between them. CDR1 is KGHDR and CDR2 is SFDVKD in the germline V gene. The CDR3 region has the DNA TGTGCCACCAGTGATACCCAAGGCGGGGTTCAAGAGACCCAGTACTTC. Protein: CATSDTQGGVQETQYF.

This clone appeared once. The V and J genes are TRBV9 and TRBJ2-1; perhaps TRBD2 as D (6 bases). The V gene's germline CDR1 is SGDLS and CDR2 YYNGEE. Between the trimmed V and J ends, which lost 3 bases and 4 bases, there was a span of 17 bases. The CDR3 spans 16 residues. CDR3 loop: CASSAGGSGSYNEQFF. CDR3 coding DNA: TGTGCCAGCAGCGCCGGTGGGAGCGGGTCATACAATGAGCAGTTCTTC.

The V and J genes are TRBV29-1 and TRBJ1-2; D gene ambiguous. This CDR3 contains 12 residues. Trimming took off 4 bases at V and 1 base at J, with 7 bases between the two ends. Germline V gene sequence: CDR1 SQVTM, CDR2 ANQGSEA. For the CDR3, the DNA is TGCAGCGTTGGCGGGTTTAACTATGGCTACACCTTC. Amino acid sequence: CSVGGFNYGYTF.

The CDR3 is CASSVLFYDTQYF. The CDR3 DNA reads as TGCGCCAGCAGTGTCCTCTTCTACGATACGCAGTATTTT. The rearrangement links TRBV10-1 to TRBJ2-3; D is unresolved. Germline V lookup: CDR1 WNHNN, CDR2 SYGVQD (reference sequence). The CDR3 contains 13 residues. V was clipped by 4 bases and J by 6 bases, with 11 bases between them.

The gene calls are TRBV5-4 and TRBJ2-5, with TRBD1 matching 8 bases. This CDR3 contains 14 residues. The germline gives CDR1 SGHNT, CDR2 YYREEE (reference sequence). The V and J ends lost 3 bases and 5 bases, in that order; junction bases with no gene match: 6. In DNA form, the CDR3 reads TGTGCCAGCAGCTCCGCAGGGGGCGGGGAGACCCAGTACTTC. Protein product: CASSSAGGGETQYF.

This chain uses TRBV7-3 with TRBJ2-5, with 10 bases lining up with TRBD1. This CDR3 is 15 amino acids long. The germline V gene has CDR1 SGHTA and CDR2 FQGTGA. V lost 3 bases, J lost 3 bases, and 4 bases stayed unmatched. CDR3 nucleotide sequence: TGTGCCAGCAGCTTGACAGGGGGCGAGGAAGAGACCCAGTACTTC. Translating gives CASSLTGGEEETQYF.

Judged by abundance, this clone is medium-sized. The DNA of the CDR3 is TGCGCCAGCAGCCAAGATCGGTTTGGGGAGCTGTTTTTT. Amino acid sequence: CASSQDRFGELFF. This chain links TRBV4-1 with TRBJ2-2, with no clear D. Per germline, CDR1 MGHRA and CDR2 YSYEKL. The CDR3 is made up of 13 amino acids. Trimming stripped 0 bases from V and 8 bases from J, with 7 bases between.

V usage is TRBV19 and J usage is TRBJ1-5; D remains unclear. Looked up from germline, CDR1 is LNHDA and CDR2 is SQIVND (reference sequence). This CDR3 contains 16 residues. The V and J ends lost 2 bases and 0 bases respectively, with 11 bases between them. The CDR3 DNA follows: TGTGCCAGTAGTATATATCCGGACTATAGCAATCAGCCCCAGCATTTT. It encodes CASSIYPDYSNQPQHF. Complete variable domain (other parts from reference TRBV19 and TRBJ1-5): DGGITQSPKYLFRKEGQNVTLSCEQNLNHDAMYWYRQDPGQGLRLIYYSQIVNDFQKGDIAEGYSVSREKKESFPLTVTSAQKNPTAFYLCASSIYPDYSNQPQHFGDGTRLSIL.

Sample share makes this clone medium-sized. J is TRBJ1-3 and V is TRBV19; D remains ambiguous. Per germline, CDR1 LNHDA and CDR2 SQIVND (reference sequence). This CDR3 is built from 16 residues. Trimming took 0 bases from V and 4 from J, leaving 13 bases between them. The DNA of the CDR3 is TGTGCCAGTAGTATAGAAAGCTGGGCGGGGGGAAACACCATATATTTT. Encoded protein: CASSIESWAGGNTIYF.

The chain has TRBV3-1 (or the pseudogene TRBV3-2) and TRBJ2-1; perhaps D is TRBD1 or TRBD2 (7 bases each). With 4 bases removed from V and 1 base from J, the gap between germline ends came to 14 bases. CDR3 size: 16 residues. The germline gives CDR1 LGHDT, CDR2 YNNKEL (reference sequence). CDR3 amino acids: CASSPPGGGSYNEQFF. The CDR3 coding sequence is TGTGCCAGCAGCCCACCAGGGGGGGGGTCCTACAATGAGCAGTTCTTC.

The CDR3 bases are TGTGCCAGCAGTGAATACCCTAGCGGGGACAATGAGCAGTTCTTC. This gives the protein CASSEYPSGDNEQFF. This sequence joins TRBV2 and TRBJ2-1; 9 bases map to TRBD2. CDR3 length: 15 amino acids. The V segment lost 2 bases and the J segment 5 bases; nucleotides outside the gene matches: 4. Germline V gene data show CDR1 as SNHLY and CDR2 as FYNNEI.

The chain is built from TRBV29-1 and TRBJ1-5; TRBD1 agrees at 9 bases. This CDR3 is 17 amino acids long. Germline assignment: CDR1 SQVTM and CDR2 ANQGSEA. Trimming cost V 5 bases and J 0 bases; bases outside gene matches: 11. The CDR3 here is CSVWDRARHDSNQPQHF. DNA of the CDR3: TGCAGCGTTTGGGACAGGGCGAGACATGATAGCAATCAGCCCCAGCATTTT.

V is TRBV10-1 and J is TRBJ1-1, with D unresolved. This CDR3 has 15 residues. Trimming left V 3 bases short and J 3 bases short, with 14 bases between. Germline CDR1 reads WNHNN; CDR2 reads SYGVQD (reference sequence). The CDR3 nucleotides read TGCGCCAGCAGTGAAGAAAAAGGAGGGTACACTGAAGCTTTCTTT. Translating gives CASSEEKGGYTEAFF.

This clone turned up a few times. The V and J genes are TRBV30 and TRBJ1-5; D not certain. The CDR3 runs to 13 residues. Per the germline V gene, CDR1 is GTSNPN and CDR2 is SVGIG (reference sequence). Trimming stripped 4 bases from V and 4 bases from J, with 11 bases between. CDR3 residues: CAWNRVANQPQHF. The CDR3 DNA reads TGTGCCTGGAATAGGGTTGCAAATCAGCCCCAGCATTTT.

The chain has TRBV5-1 and TRBJ2-5, with D perhaps matching TRBD2 (6 bases). This CDR3 is 14 amino acids long. With 3 bases removed from V and 1 base from J, the gap between germline ends came to 10 bases. Germline values: CDR1 SGHRS, CDR2 YFSETQ. CDR3 nucleotides: TGCGCCAGCAGCTGGCGGGGTGGCCAAGAGACCCAGTACTTC. It translates to CASSWRGGQETQYF.

The chain's CDR3 is CASSLGQDYGYTF. The CDR3 nucleotides are TGTGCCAGCAGCTTGGGACAGGACTATGGCTACACCTTC. V and J are TRBV11-2 and TRBJ1-2; the match to TRBD1 covers 8 bases. This CDR3 region has 13 residues. Unmatched junction bases numbered 0, after V lost 3 bases and J lost 3 bases. The germline CDR1 and CDR2 sequences are SGHAT and FQNNGV.

Sample share makes this clone medium-sized. This rearrangement joins TRBV4-1 to TRBJ1-6; TRBD1 matches at 7 bases. The CDR3 runs 15 residues. V dropped 2 bases and J dropped 8; count of bases not matched to a gene: 6. Germline CDR1 and CDR2: MGHRA and YSYEKL. The CDR3 protein is CASSQRQGKDSPLHF. The DNA of the CDR3 is TGCGCCAGCAGCCAAAGACAGGGTAAAGATTCACCCCTCCACTTT.

The CDR3 region is CASGGGGVGNQPQHF. For the CDR3, the DNA is TGTGCCAGCGGCGGCGGGGGGGTGGGCAATCAGCCCCAGCATTTT. The rearrangement links TRBV7-2 to TRBJ1-5; D is possibly TRBD1 (5 bases). Germline loops: CDR1 SGHTA, CDR2 FQGNSA. The CDR3 spans 15 residues. Trimming removed 8 bases from V and 2 bases from J, with 16 bases in between.

The J gene is TRBJ2-7, the V gene TRBV11-2, with TRBD1 matching over 7 bases. The germline V gene has CDR1 SGHAT and CDR2 FQNNGV. This CDR3 contains 14 residues. Germline trimming cut 6 bases from V and 6 bases from J; bases unmatched to any gene: 11. This CDR3 reads CASSKGVRGSEQYF. The CDR3 region has the DNA TGTGCCAGCAGTAAGGGGGTCAGGGGGAGCGAGCAGTACTTC.